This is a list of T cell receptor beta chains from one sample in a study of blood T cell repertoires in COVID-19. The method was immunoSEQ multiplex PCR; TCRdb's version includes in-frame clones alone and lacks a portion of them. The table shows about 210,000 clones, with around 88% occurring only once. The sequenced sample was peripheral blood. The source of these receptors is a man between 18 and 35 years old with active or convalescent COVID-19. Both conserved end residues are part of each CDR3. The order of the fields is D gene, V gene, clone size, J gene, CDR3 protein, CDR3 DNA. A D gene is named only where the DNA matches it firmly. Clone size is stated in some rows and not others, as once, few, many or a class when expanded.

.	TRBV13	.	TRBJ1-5	CASSLGREQPQHF	TGTGCCAGCAGCTTAGGCAGGGAACAGCCCCAGCATTTT
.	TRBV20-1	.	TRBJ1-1	CSAPVNTEAFF	TGCAGTGCCCCCGTGAACACTGAAGCTTTCTTT
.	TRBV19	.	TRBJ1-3	CASSDRPSSGNTIYF	TGTGCCAGTAGTGACAGACCCAGCTCTGGAAACACCATATATTTT
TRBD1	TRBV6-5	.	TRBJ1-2	CASSYRQGSWGYTF	TGTGCCAGCAGTTACCGACAGGGGTCCTGGGGCTACACCTTC
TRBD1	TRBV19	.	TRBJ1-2	CASTEIRQGAHGYTF	TGTGCCAGTACCGAAATCCGACAGGGGGCGCATGGCTACACCTTC
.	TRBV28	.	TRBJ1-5	CASSWTEVNQPQHF	TGTGCCAGCAGCTGGACAGAGGTCAATCAGCCCCAGCATTTT
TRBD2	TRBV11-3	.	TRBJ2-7	CASSNSQREGNEQYF	TGTGCCAGCAGCAACTCCCAGCGGGAGGGCAACGAGCAGTACTTC
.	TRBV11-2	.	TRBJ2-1	CASNIGREYNEQFF	TGTGCCAGCAACATCGGACGGGAATACAATGAGCAGTTCTTC
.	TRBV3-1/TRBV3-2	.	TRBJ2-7	CASSQEETYEQYF	TGTGCCAGCAGCCAAGAGGAGACCTACGAGCAGTACTTC
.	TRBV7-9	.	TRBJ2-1	CASSPDILDSQGEQFF	TGTGCCAGCAGCCCCGACATACTTGACAGCCAGGGGGAGCAGTTCTTC
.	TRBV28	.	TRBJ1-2	CASSADAGARYGYTF	TGTGCCAGCAGTGCCGACGCAGGGGCTAGATATGGCTACACCTTC
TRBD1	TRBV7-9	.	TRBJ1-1	CASSLRPGQGLDTEAFF	TGTGCCAGCAGCTTACGCCCGGGACAGGGTCTTGACACTGAAGCTTTCTTT
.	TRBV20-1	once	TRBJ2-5	CSASRQETQYF	TGCAGTGCTAGCAGACAAGAGACCCAGTACTTC
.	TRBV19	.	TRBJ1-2	CASSTEIGQRYTF	TGTGCCAGTAGTACGGAGATCGGACAGCGCTACACCTTC
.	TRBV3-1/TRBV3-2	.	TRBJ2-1	CASSHTWTGTQEKQFF	TGTGCCAGCAGCCACACCTGGACCGGGACTCAAGAAAAGCAGTTCTTC
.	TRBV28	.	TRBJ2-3	CASSLGTQVGITDTQYF	TGTGCCAGCAGTTTAGGCACACAGGTAGGAATCACAGATACGCAGTATTTT
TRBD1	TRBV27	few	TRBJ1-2	CASRIQGLGYTF	TGTGCCAGCAGGATACAGGGGCTCGGCTACACCTTC
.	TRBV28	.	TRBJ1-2	CATRGNGGYTF	TGTGCCACCCGGGGGAATGGTGGCTACACCTTC
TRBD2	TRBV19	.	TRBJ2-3	CASSIRLAGAADTQYF	TGTGCCAGTAGTATTAGACTAGCGGGAGCAGCGGATACGCAGTATTTT
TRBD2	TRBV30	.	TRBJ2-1	CAWSIGRVYEQFF	TGTGCCTGGAGTATCGGGAGGGTGTATGAGCAGTTCTTC
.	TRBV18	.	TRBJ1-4	CASSPVGQRNEKLFF	TGTGCCAGCTCACCTGTCGGACAGCGAAATGAAAAACTGTTTTTT
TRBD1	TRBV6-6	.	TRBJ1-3	CASSQGAPGNTIYF	TGTGCCAGCAGCCAGGGGGCGCCGGGAAACACCATATATTTT
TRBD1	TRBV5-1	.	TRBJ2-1	CASSLPTGAVEQFF	TGCGCCAGCAGCTTGCCTACAGGGGCTGTTGAGCAGTTCTTC
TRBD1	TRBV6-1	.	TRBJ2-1	CASSTLTGGPNEQFF	TGTGCCAGCAGTACTCTCACAGGGGGGCCAAATGAGCAGTTCTTC
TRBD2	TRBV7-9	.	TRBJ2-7	CASSSLAGGPSYEQYF	TGTGCCAGCAGCTCACTAGCGGGAGGGCCCTCCTACGAGCAGTACTTC
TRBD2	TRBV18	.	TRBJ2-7	CASSPLPGEGEQYF	TGTGCCAGCTCACCACTGCCCGGGGAGGGCGAGCAGTACTTC
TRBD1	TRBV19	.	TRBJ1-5	CASSMSGTGVTNQPQHF	TGTGCCAGTAGTATGTCTGGGACAGGGGTCACGAATCAGCCCCAGCATTTT
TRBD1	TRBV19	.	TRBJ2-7	CASAIGQASYEQYF	TGTGCCAGTGCAATCGGACAGGCCTCCTACGAGCAGTACTTC
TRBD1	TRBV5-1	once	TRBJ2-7	CASSTGQGASYEQYF	TGCGCCAGCAGCACCGGACAGGGGGCTTCCTACGAGCAGTACTTC
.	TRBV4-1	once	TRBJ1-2	CASSREEGPYGYTF	TGCGCCAGCAGCCGGGAGGAGGGTCCCTATGGCTACACCTTC
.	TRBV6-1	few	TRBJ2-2	CASSDAAENTGELFF	TGTGCCAGCAGTGATGCGGCGGAGAACACCGGGGAGCTGTTTTTT
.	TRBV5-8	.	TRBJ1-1	CASSLRTVAEAFF	TGTGCCAGCAGCTTGCGTACGGTCGCTGAAGCTTTCTTT